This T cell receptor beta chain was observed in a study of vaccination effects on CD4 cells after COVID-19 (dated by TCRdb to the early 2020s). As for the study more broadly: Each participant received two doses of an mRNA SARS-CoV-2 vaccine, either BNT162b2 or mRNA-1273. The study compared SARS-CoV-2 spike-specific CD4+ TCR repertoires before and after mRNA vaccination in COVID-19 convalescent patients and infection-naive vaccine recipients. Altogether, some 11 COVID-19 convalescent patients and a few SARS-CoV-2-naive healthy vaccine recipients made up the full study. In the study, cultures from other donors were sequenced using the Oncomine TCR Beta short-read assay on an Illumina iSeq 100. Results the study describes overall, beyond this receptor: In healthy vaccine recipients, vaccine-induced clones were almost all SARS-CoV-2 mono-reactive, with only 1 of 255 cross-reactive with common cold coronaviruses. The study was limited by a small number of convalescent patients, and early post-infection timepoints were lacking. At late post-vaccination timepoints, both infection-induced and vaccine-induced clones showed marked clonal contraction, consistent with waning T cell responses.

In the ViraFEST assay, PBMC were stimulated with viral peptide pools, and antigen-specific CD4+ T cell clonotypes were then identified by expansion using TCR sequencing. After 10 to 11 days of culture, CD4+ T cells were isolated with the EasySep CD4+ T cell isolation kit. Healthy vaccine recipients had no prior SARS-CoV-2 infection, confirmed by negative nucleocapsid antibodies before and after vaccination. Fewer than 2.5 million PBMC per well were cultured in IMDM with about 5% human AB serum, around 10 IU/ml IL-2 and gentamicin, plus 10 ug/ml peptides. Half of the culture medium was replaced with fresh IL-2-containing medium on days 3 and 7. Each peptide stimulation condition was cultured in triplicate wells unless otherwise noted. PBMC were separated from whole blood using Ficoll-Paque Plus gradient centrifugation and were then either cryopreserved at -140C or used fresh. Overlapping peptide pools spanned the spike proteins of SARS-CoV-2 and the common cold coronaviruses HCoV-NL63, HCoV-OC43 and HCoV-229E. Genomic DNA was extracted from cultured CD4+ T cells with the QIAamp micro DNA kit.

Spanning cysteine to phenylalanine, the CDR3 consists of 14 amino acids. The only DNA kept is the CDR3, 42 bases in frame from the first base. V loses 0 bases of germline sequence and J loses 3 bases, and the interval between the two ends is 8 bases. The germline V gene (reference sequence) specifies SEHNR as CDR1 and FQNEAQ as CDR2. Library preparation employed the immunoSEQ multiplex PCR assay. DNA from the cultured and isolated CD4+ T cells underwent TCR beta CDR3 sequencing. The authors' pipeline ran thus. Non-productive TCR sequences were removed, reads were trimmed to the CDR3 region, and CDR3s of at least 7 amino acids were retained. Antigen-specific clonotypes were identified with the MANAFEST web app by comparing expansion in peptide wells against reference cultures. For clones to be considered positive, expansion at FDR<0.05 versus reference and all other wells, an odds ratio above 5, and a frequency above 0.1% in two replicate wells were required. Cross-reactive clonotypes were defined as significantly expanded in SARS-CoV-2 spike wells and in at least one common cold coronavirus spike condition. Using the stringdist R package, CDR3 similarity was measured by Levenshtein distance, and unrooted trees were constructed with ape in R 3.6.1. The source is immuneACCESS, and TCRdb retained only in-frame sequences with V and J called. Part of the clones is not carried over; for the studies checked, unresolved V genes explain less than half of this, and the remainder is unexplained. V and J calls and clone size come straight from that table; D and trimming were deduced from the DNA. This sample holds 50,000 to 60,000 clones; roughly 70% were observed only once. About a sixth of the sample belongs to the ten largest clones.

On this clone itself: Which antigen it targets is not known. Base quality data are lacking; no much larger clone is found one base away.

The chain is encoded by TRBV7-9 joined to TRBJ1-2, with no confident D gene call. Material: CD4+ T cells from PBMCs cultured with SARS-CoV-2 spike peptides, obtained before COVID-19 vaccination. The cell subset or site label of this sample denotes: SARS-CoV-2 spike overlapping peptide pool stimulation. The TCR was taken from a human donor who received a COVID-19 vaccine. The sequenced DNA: TGTGCCAGCAGCTTAGCAGGGATCGACTATGGCTACACCTTC. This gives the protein CASSLAGIDYGYTF.